This is a list of T cell receptor beta chains from one sample in a study of CD8 T cells in ankylosing spondylitis. A single record per CDR3 protein comes from TCRdb applying MiXCR to the 5' RACE reads. Here the sample spans some 840,000 distinct CDR3 sequences, about an eighth being singletons. Sequenced input: blood, either unsorted or a sorted T cell fraction (not recorded which). All receptors come from a male donor with ankylosing spondylitis. CDR3s include the opening cysteine and the closing phenylalanine or tryptophan. A D gene is named only where the DNA matches it firmly. Size tells how often a clone was seen (once, few, many) or the class of an expanded clone, and some rows leave it out.

16	TRBV5-1	few	TRBD1	TRBJ1-3	CASSFGTGFSGNTIYF	TGCGCCAGCAGCTTTGGGACAGGGTTCTCTGGAAACACCATATATTTT
12	TRBV27	few	.	TRBJ1-1	CASKTQNTEAFF	TGTGCCAGCAAAACCCAGAACACTGAAGCTTTCTTT
14	TRBV27	.	.	TRBJ1-2	CASSLRNEGGGYTF	TGTGCCAGCAGTTTGAGGAACGAAGGAGGGGGCTACACCTTC
15	TRBV5-6	few	TRBD2	TRBJ2-3	CASSLVGTSKDTQYF	TGTGCCAGCAGCTTGGTTGGGACTAGTAAAGATACGCAGTATTTT
13	TRBV28	.	TRBD2	TRBJ2-3	CAAQRGDTDTQYF	TGTGCCGCCCAGCGGGGGGACACAGATACGCAGTATTTT
13	TRBV20-1	many	.	TRBJ2-7	CSARDLRTYEQYF	TGCAGTGCCAGGGACCTCCGAACCTACGAGCAGTACTTC
17	TRBV6-5	.	TRBD1	TRBJ1-2	CASSYSRGTAFVYGYTF	TGTGCCAGCAGTTACTCGAGAGGGACAGCTTTTGTCTATGGCTACACCTTC
16	TRBV10-3	few	.	TRBJ2-2	CAISDSVYRNTGELFF	TGTGCCATCAGTGATTCGGTGTACCGGAACACCGGGGAGCTGTTTTTT
15	TRBV18	few	.	TRBJ1-3	CASSPSVSEGNTIYF	TGTGCCAGCTCACCTTCGGTCTCAGAAGGAAACACCATATATTTT
13	TRBV18	many	TRBD1	TRBJ1-1	CASSPGTGEGAFF	TGTGCCAGCTCACCTGGGACAGGGGAGGGAGCTTTCTTT
14	TRBV12-3/TRBV12-4	many	.	TRBJ2-1	CASSLPASYNEQFF	TGTGCCAGCAGTTTACCTGCCTCCTACAATGAGCAGTTCTTC
15	TRBV6-5	few	.	TRBJ1-1	CASSYSGLARAEAFF	TGTGCCAGCAGTTACTCGGGACTGGCGAGGGCTGAAGCTTTCTTT
15	TRBV20-1	few	.	TRBJ1-1	CSARTPTGENTEAFF	TGCAGTGCTCGGACCCCGACAGGAGAGAACACTGAAGCTTTCTTT
16	TRBV7-2	.	.	TRBJ2-3	CASSLSTVTSTDTQYF	TGTGCCAGCAGCTTGTCGACAGTAACTAGCACAGATACGCAGTATTTT
16	TRBV13	.	TRBD1	TRBJ1-1	CASSLGMRGLRSEAFF	TGTGCCAGCAGCTTAGGAATGAGGGGGCTAAGGTCTGAAGCTTTCTTT
15	TRBV20-1	few	TRBD2	TRBJ2-1	CSAPRGGMEGNEQFF	TGCAGTGCCCCACGGGGAGGGATGGAGGGGAATGAGCAGTTCTTC
15	TRBV4-1	few	.	TRBJ1-1	CASSQGRDLNTEAFF	TGCGCCAGCAGCCAAGGACGGGACTTGAACACTGAAGCTTTCTTT